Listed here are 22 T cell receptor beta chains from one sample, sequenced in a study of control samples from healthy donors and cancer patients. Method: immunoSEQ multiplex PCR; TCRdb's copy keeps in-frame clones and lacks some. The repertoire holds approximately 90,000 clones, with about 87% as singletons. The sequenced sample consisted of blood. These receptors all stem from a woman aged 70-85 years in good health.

The CDR3 spells CASSLEQGANYGYTF. The DNA for the CDR3 is TGTGCCAGCAGCTTAGAGCAGGGAGCTAACTATGGCTACACCTTC. This sequence joins TRBV11-2 and TRBJ1-2, with a possible D match to TRBD1 (5 bases). V lost 0 bases and J lost 0, with 8 bases in between. In germline, CDR1 is SGHAT, CDR2 FQNNGV. The CDR3 sequence is 15 residues long.

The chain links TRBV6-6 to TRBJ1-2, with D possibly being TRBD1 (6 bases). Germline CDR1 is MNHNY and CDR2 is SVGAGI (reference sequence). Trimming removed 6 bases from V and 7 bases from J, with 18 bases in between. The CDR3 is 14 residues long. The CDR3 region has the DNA TGTGCCAGCAGCCGAAGACAGGCACCAAGTGGCTACACCTTC. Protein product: CASSRRQAPSGYTF.

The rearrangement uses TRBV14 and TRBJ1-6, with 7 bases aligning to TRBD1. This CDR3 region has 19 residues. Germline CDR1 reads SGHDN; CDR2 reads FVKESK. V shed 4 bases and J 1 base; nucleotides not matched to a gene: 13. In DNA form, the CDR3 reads TGTGCCAGCAGCCTTTACTCGACAGGGAGGGGGTCCTATAATTCACCCCTCCACTTT. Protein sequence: CASSLYSTGRGSYNSPLHF.

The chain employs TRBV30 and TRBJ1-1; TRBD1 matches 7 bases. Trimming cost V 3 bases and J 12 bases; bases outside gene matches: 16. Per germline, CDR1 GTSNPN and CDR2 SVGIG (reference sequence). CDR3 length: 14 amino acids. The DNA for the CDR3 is TGTGCCTGGAGCGCACCCTCGGGACAGAGGATGACTTTCTTT. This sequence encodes CAWSAPSGQRMTFF. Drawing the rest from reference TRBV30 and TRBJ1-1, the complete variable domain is SQTIHQWPATLVQPVGSPLSLECTVEGTSNPNLYWYRQAAGRGLQLLFYSVGIGQISSEVPQNLSASRPQDRQFILSSKKLLLSDSGFYLCAWSAPSGQRMTFFGQGTRLTVV.

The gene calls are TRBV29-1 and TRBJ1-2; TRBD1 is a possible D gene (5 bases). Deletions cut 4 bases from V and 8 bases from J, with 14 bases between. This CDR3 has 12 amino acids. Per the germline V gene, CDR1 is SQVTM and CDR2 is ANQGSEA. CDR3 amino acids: CSVGYRSEGYTF. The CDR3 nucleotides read TGCAGCGTTGGTTACAGGTCCGAGGGCTACACCTTC. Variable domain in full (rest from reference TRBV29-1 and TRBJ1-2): SAVISQKPSRDICQRGTSLTIQCQVDSQVTMMFWYRQQPGQSLTLIATANQGSEATYESGFVIDKFPISRPNLTFSTLTVSNMSPEDSSIYLCSVGYRSEGYTFGSGTRLTVV.

The CDR3 loop is CASSLWGQGNTGELFF. In DNA form, the CDR3 reads TGTGCCAGCAGCCTCTGGGGACAGGGGAACACCGGGGAGCTGTTTTTT. V is TRBV7-2 and J is TRBJ2-2, with 9 bases that match TRBD1. Per the germline V gene, CDR1 is SGHTA and CDR2 is FQGNSA. Losses at the gene ends were 5 bases for V and 1 base for J; bases not matched to a gene: 5. CDR3 length equals 16 residues.

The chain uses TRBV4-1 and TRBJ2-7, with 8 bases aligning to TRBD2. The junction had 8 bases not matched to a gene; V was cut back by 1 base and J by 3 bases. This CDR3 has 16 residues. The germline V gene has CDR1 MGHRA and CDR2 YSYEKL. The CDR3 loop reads CASSQVRIAGSYEQYF. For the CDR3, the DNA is TGCGCCAGCAGCCAAGTCAGGATAGCGGGGAGCTACGAGCAGTACTTC.

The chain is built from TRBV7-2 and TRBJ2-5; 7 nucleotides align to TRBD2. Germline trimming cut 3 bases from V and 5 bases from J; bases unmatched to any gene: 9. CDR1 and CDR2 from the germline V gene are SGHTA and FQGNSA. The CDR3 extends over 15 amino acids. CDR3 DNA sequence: TGTGCCAGCAGCTTCTCAGCGGGAACGGGGGAGACCCAGTACTTC. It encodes CASSFSAGTGETQYF. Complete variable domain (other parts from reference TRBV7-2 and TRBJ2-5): GAGVSQSPSNKVTEKGKDVELRCDPISGHTALYWYRQSLGQGLEFLIYFQGNSAPDKSGLPSDRFSAERTGGSVSTLTIQRTQQEDSAVYLCASSFSAGTGETQYFGPGTRLLVL.

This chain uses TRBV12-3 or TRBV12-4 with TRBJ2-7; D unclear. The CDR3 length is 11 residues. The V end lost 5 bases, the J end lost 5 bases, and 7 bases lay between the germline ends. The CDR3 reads CASSQTDEQYF. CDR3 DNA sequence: TGTGCCAGCAGTCAAACAGACGAGCAGTACTTC.

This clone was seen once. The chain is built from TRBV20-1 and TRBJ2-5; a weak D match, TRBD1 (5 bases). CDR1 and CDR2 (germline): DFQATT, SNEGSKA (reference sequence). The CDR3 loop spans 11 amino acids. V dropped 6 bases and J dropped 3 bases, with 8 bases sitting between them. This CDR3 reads CSAGREETQYF. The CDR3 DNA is TGCAGTGCGGGCAGGGAAGAGACCCAGTACTTC.

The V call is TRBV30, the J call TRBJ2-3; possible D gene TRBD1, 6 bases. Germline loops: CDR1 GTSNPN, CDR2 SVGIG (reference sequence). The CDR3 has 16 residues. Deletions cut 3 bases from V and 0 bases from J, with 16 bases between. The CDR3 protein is CAWRPARGRSTDTQYF. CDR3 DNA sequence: TGTGCCTGGAGACCAGCCAGGGGAAGAAGCACAGATACGCAGTATTTT.

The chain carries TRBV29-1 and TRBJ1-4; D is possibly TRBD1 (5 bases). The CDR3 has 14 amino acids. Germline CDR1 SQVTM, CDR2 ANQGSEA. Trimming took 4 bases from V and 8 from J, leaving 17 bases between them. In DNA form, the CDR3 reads TGCAGCGTTGGCCCCGGGACTAGAGGGGAAAAACTGTTTTTT. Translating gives CSVGPGTRGEKLFF.

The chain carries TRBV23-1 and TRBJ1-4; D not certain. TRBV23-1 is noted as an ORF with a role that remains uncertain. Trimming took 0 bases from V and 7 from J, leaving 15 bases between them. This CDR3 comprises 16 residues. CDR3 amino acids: CASSQSNSRGIEKLFF. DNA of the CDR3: TGCGCCAGCAGTCAATCGAACAGCCGGGGAATTGAAAAACTGTTTTTT.

The CDR3 spells CATSDLAPGTGTYEQYF. The DNA of the CDR3 is TGTGCCACCAGTGATTTGGCTCCCGGGACAGGGACGTACGAGCAGTACTTC. The rearrangement links TRBV24-1 to TRBJ2-7; 9 positions match TRBD1. This CDR3 has 17 residues. Germline loops: CDR1 KGHDR, CDR2 SFDVKD. The V gene end was trimmed by 0 bases and the J gene end by 4 bases; junction bases not matched to a gene: 9.

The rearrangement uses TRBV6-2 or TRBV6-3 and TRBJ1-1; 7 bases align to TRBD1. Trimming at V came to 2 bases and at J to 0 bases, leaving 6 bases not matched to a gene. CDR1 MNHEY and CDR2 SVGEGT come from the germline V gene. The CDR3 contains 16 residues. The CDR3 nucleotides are TGTGCCAGCAGTTACCGGGGACAGCGGGTGAACACTGAAGCTTTCTTT. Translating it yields CASSYRGQRVNTEAFF.

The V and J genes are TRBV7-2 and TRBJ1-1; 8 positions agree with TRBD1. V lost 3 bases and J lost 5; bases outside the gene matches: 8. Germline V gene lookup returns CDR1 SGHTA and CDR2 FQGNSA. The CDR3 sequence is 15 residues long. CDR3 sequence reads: CASSFNRGLRTEAFF. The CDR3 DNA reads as TGTGCCAGCAGCTTCAACAGGGGGTTGAGGACTGAAGCTTTCTTT.

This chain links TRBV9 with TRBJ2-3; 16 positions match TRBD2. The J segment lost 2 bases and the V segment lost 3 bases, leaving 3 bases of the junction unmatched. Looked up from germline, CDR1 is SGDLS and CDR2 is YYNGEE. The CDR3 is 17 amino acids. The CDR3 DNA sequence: TGTGCCAGCAGCGCGGGACTAGCGGGAGGGATCACAGATACGCAGTATTTT. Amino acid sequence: CASSAGLAGGITDTQYF.

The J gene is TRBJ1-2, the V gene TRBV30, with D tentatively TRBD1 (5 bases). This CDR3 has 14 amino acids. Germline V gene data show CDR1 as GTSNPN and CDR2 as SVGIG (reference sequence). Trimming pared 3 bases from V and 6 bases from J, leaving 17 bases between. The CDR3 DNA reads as TGTGCCTGGAGCGCCCCCCTACTACAGGATGGCTACACCTTC. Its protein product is CAWSAPLLQDGYTF.

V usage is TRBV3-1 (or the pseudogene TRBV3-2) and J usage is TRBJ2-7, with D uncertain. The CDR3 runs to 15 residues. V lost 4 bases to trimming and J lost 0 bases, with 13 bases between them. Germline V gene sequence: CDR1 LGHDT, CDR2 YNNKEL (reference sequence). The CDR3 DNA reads TGTGCCAGCAGCCCCCTCCCGAGACTCTCCTACGAGCAGTACTTC. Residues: CASSPLPRLSYEQYF.

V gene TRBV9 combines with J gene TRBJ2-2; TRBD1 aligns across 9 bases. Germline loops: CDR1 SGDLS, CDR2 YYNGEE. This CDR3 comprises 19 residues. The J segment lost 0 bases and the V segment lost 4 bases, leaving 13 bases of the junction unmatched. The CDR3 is CASSLRTGDGGPNTGELFF. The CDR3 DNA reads TGTGCCAGCAGCCTCCGGACAGGGGACGGGGGACCGAACACCGGGGAGCTGTTTTTT.

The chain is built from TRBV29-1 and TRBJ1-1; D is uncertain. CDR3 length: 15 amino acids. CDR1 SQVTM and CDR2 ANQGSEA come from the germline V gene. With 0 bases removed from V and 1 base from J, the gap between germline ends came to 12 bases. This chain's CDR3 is CSVEDIRVSNTEAFF. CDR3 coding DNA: TGCAGCGTTGAAGATATCCGGGTGTCGAACACTGAAGCTTTCTTT.

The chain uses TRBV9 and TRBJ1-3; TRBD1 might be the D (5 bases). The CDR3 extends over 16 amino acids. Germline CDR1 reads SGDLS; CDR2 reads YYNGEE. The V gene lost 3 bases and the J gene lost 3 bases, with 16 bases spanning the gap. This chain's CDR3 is CASSGPGAGSGNTIYF. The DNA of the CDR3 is TGTGCCAGCAGCGGACCCGGGGCAGGGAGTGGAAACACCATATATTTT.